A single sample gave rise to the 30 T cell receptor beta chains below, sequenced in a study of identical twins. MiXCR, applied by TCRdb to the 5' RACE reads, yields one record per CDR3 protein. The sample records hundreds of thousands of distinct CDR3 sequences, over 9% being singletons. These sequences were also reported in another study, on yellow fever vaccine responses in identical twins.

Sequences were obtained from CD8+ T cells sorted from blood. The source is a woman aged 18 to 35 in good health.

This clonotype turned up a few times. The chain employs TRBV3-1 and TRBJ1-2; D gene uncertain. Germline CDR1 reads LGHDT; CDR2 reads YNNKEL (reference sequence). Trimming cost V 0 bases and J 7 bases, with 15 bases left between them. There are 15 residues in the CDR3. For the CDR3, the DNA is TGTGCCAGCAGCCAAGAGGGTCCGGGGATAAGTGGCTACACCTTC. It codes for CASSQEGPGISGYTF.

In its sample, this clonotype was seen a few times. The chain employs TRBV11-1 and TRBJ2-2; weak D call: TRBD1 (6 bases). The CDR3 runs to 19 residues. Trimming pared 1 base from V and 1 base from J, leaving 19 bases between. The germline V gene encodes CDR1 SGHAT and CDR2 FQDESV (reference sequence). The CDR3 nucleotides are TGTGCCAGCAGCTTAGTGGGCAGGGGACAAACCGAGAACACCGGGGAGCTGTTTTTT. The encoded protein is CASSLVGRGQTENTGELFF.

J is TRBJ2-2 and V is TRBV15, with D possibly matching TRBD1 (5 bases). Germline V gene data show CDR1 as LNHNV and CDR2 as YYDKDF (reference sequence). The CDR3 totals 12 residues. V lost 7 bases to trimming and J lost 4 bases, with 7 bases between them. CDR3 in amino acids: CATMGLTGELFF. The CDR3, as DNA: TGTGCCACCATGGGGCTCACCGGGGAGCTGTTTTTT.

This chain uses TRBV7-8 with TRBJ1-1; D gene uncertain. Germline loops: CDR1 SGHVS, CDR2 FQNEAQ. Between the trimmed V and J ends, which lost 5 bases and 0 bases, there was a span of 10 bases. The length of the CDR3 is 14 residues. The chain's CDR3 is CASSRGSVNTEAFF. As DNA, the CDR3 is TGTGCCAGCAGCCGAGGCTCGGTGAACACTGAAGCTTTCTTT.

This clonotype has at least ten counts. V and J are TRBV15 and TRBJ1-1; D unresolved. The germline CDR1 and CDR2 sequences are LNHNV and YYDKDF (reference sequence). This CDR3 is built from 14 residues. V was cut by 0 bases and J by 1 base, with 6 bases left in between. DNA for the CDR3: TGTGCCACCAGCAGAGACGAGGAGAACACTGAAGCTTTCTTT. Translating it yields CATSRDEENTEAFF.

The gene calls are TRBV4-1 and TRBJ2-5, with TRBD2 identical over 12 bases. CDR3 length equals 15 residues. With 8 bases clipped from V and 1 base from J, the junction kept 5 bases outside the gene matches. CDR1 is MGHRA, CDR2 YSYEKL, per germline. This chain's CDR3 is CASRPSGGVQETQYF. The CDR3 DNA follows: TGCGCCAGCCGACCTAGCGGGGGGGTCCAAGAGACCCAGTACTTC.

The rearrangement uses TRBV11-2 and TRBJ2-7; D may be TRBD1 or TRBD2 (5 bases each). Germline CDR1 and CDR2: SGHAT and FQNNGV. Trimming removed 1 base at V and 2 bases at J, with 9 bases between. The CDR3 is 14 amino acids. In DNA, the CDR3 is TGTGCCAGCAGCTTAGCGGGGCCTGCCTACGAGCAGTACGTC. Residues: CASSLAGPAYEQYV.

J is TRBJ2-3 and V is TRBV20-1, with D possibly being TRBD2 (7 bases). V lost 1 base to trimming and J lost 4 bases, with 15 bases between them. Germline V gene lookup returns CDR1 DFQATT and CDR2 SNEGSKA (reference sequence). The CDR3 runs to 15 residues. The CDR3 DNA reads TGCAGTGCTAGAGTGTGGGGGGGCCGGGCAGATACGCAGTATTTT. This codes for CSARVWGGRADTQYF.

The sample holds many counts of this clonotype. The chain couples TRBV12-3 or TRBV12-4 to TRBJ2-1; unclear D gene. CDR3 length: 11 amino acids. V was shortened by 5 bases and J by 6 bases, with 5 bases between the two germline ends. CDR3 DNA: TGTGCCAGCAGTAAGGCCAATGAGCAGTTCTTC. Translated: CASSKANEQFF.

This clonotype has ten or more counts. This chain uses TRBV29-1 with TRBJ2-1, with 13 positions matching TRBD2. Germline CDR1 reads SQVTM; CDR2 reads ANQGSEA. With V trimmed by 6 bases and J by 0 bases, 11 bases remained unmatched. The CDR3 contains 18 residues. This CDR3 is CSVEGLAGHSSSYNEQFF. Here the CDR3 DNA reads TGCAGCGTGGAGGGACTAGCGGGACACTCTAGCTCCTACAATGAGCAGTTCTTC.

The table lists this clonotype with a few counts. This chain connects TRBV12-3 or TRBV12-4 to TRBJ2-1; D is undetermined. Trimming cost V 5 bases and J 1 base, with 9 bases left between them. The CDR3 consists of 14 residues. The CDR3 DNA is TGTGCCAGCAGTCGTAAGGAATCCTACAATGAGCAGTTCTTC. Translation gives CASSRKESYNEQFF.

V and J are TRBV28 and TRBJ2-3; weak D call: TRBD2 (5 bases). The germline gives CDR1 MDHEN, CDR2 SYDVKM. The CDR3 is 15 amino acids. The ends were cut back, 3 bases at V and 2 bases at J, with 12 bases in the middle. CDR3 nucleotide sequence: TGTGCCAGCAGTTTCCTAAAGGAGGTCACAGATACGCAGTATTTT. This sequence encodes CASSFLKEVTDTQYF.

This clonotype was seen only a few times. The V gene is TRBV12-3 or TRBV12-4, the J gene TRBJ2-7, with 11 nucleotides matching TRBD1. This CDR3 spans 15 amino acids. V dropped 5 bases and J dropped 4; count of bases not matched to a gene: 7. The CDR3: CASSRAGTGGYEQYF. The CDR3 DNA is TGTGCCAGCAGTAGAGCCGGGACAGGGGGATACGAGCAGTACTTC.

This chain links TRBV28 with TRBJ2-3; no definite D call. The CDR3 extends over 15 amino acids. Trimming pared 5 bases from V and 3 bases from J, leaving 15 bases between. Germline V gene data show CDR1 as MDHEN and CDR2 as SYDVKM. The DNA for the CDR3 is TGTGCCAGCAGTCCCAATTCTGTGGGTACAGATACGCAGTATTTT. Its protein is CASSPNSVGTDTQYF.

The CDR3 DNA sequence: TGTGCCAGCAGCCCCCTTGGGGTTAGCGGGAGGCAATGGGCAGAGACCCAGTACTTC. Residues: CASSPLGVSGRQWAETQYF. The chain recombines TRBV7-6 with TRBJ2-5; TRBD2 agrees at 10 bases. There are 19 residues in the CDR3. Germline CDR1 SGHVS, CDR2 FNYEAQ. Unmatched junction bases numbered 19, after V lost 5 bases and J lost 4 bases.

The chain uses TRBV6-1 and TRBJ2-3, with D unresolved. This CDR3 region has 15 residues. CDR1 MNHNS and CDR2 SASEGT come from the germline V gene. Trimming removed 7 bases at V and 2 bases at J, with 16 bases between. CDR3 sequence: CASIPERRPTDTQYF. The DNA for the CDR3 is TGTGCCAGCATCCCTGAGAGGCGGCCCACAGATACGCAGTATTTT.

The chain has TRBV28 and TRBJ2-1, with 11 bases that match TRBD2. J gave up 3 bases and V 6 bases, and 4 bases lay outside the gene matches. The CDR3 extends over 15 amino acids. Germline assignment: CDR1 MDHEN and CDR2 SYDVKM. CDR3 in DNA: TGTGCCAGCAGAAAAACTAGCGGGAGCTACAATGAGCAGTTCTTC. Translated: CASRKTSGSYNEQFF.

This chain links TRBV14 with TRBJ2-1; weak D call: TRBD2 (5 bases). Germline-derived CDR1 and CDR2 are SGHDN and FVKESK. The V end lost 4 bases, the J end lost 9 bases, and 13 bases lay between the germline ends. This CDR3 comprises 13 residues. The CDR3 sequence is CASSLVHAGEQFF. In DNA form, the CDR3 reads TGTGCCAGCAGCCTAGTCCACGCGGGTGAGCAGTTCTTC.

This chain links TRBV7-6 with TRBJ1-3; D gene uncertain. Germline V CDR1 and CDR2: SGHVS, FNYEAQ. CDR3 length: 18 amino acids. V dropped 5 bases and J dropped 1 base, with 21 bases sitting between them. The CDR3 sequence: CASSPYMLEIPSGNTIYF. The CDR3 DNA is TGTGCCAGCAGCCCGTACATGTTAGAGATTCCTTCTGGAAACACCATATATTTT.

This clonotype was picked up a small number of times. The gene calls are TRBV4-1 and TRBJ1-2; D call uncertain. The length of the CDR3 is 13 residues. Trimming removed 0 bases at V and 4 bases at J, with 6 bases between. Germline V CDR1 and CDR2: MGHRA, YSYEKL. The CDR3 region is CASSQDDGYGYTF. CDR3 nucleotide sequence: TGCGCCAGCAGCCAAGATGACGGCTATGGCTACACCTTC.

The table lists this clonotype with a few counts. V usage is TRBV2 and J usage is TRBJ2-7; no clear D. The germline gives CDR1 SNHLY, CDR2 FYNNEI. This CDR3 is 12 amino acids long. V lost 8 bases and J lost 1, with 9 bases in between. CDR3 in DNA: TGTGCCAGCTTGGGCGGATCCTACGAGCAGTACGTC. It translates to CASLGGSYEQYV.

The chain has TRBV27 and TRBJ2-3, with TRBD2 identical over 7 bases. The CDR3 length is 12 residues. The ends lost 3 bases at V and 15 bases at J; junction bases unmatched: 9. CDR1 and CDR2 from the germline V gene are MNHEY and SMNVEV (reference sequence). The CDR3 DNA is TGTGCCAGCAGTTTGAGCGGCGGGGGTCAATATTTT. Translating gives CASSLSGGGQYF.

This clonotype occurred a few times. The chain recombines TRBV20-1 with TRBJ2-7; 8 bases map to TRBD1. J gave up 11 bases and V 0 bases, and 9 bases lay outside the gene matches. CDR1 and CDR2 (germline): DFQATT, SNEGSKA (reference sequence). This CDR3 is 13 amino acids long. Here the CDR3 reads CSAREPDRVEEYF. The CDR3 DNA is TGCAGTGCTAGAGAACCGGACAGGGTGGAGGAGTACTTC.

This clonotype showed up just a few times. DNA of the CDR3: TGCGCCAGCAGCTTGATGGAACAGGCAAGTAACAATGAGCAGTTCTTC. Encoded protein: CASSLMEQASNNEQFF. This chain connects TRBV5-1 to TRBJ2-1; D might be TRBD1 (5 bases). The CDR3 is made up of 16 amino acids. Per the germline V gene, CDR1 is SGHRS and CDR2 is YFSETQ. V lost 1 base and J 5 bases, leaving 16 bases between the germline ends.

In its sample, this clonotype was seen a few times. The chain recombines TRBV10-2 with TRBJ2-5, with D hard to call. CDR1 and CDR2 from the germline V gene are WSHSY and SAAADI. The CDR3 loop spans 13 amino acids. The ends were cut back, 4 bases at V and 5 bases at J, with 11 bases in the middle. DNA of the CDR3: TGCGCCAGCAGTGGGTCGGTTTCCGAGACCCAGTACTTC. Protein sequence: CASSGSVSETQYF.

The chain joins TRBV27 to TRBJ2-5; a possible D gene is TRBD2 (6 bases). CDR3 size: 15 residues. Germline V gene data show CDR1 as MNHEY and CDR2 as SMNVEV (reference sequence). The germline V and J ends were trimmed by 6 bases and 5 bases, with 19 bases remaining between them. As DNA, the CDR3 is TGTGCCAGCAGCCTTGGGGTCGGGGGAGGTGAGACCCAGTACTTC. Translated, it gives CASSLGVGGGETQYF.

The chain employs TRBV29-1 and TRBJ1-1, with D unclear. The V gene lost 6 bases and the J gene lost 5 bases, with 16 bases spanning the gap. Germline V gives CDR1 SQVTM, CDR2 ANQGSEA. This CDR3 is 13 amino acids long. Here the CDR3 DNA reads TGCAGCGTGATCCAGGCCACGGGGACTGAAGCTTTCTTT. Protein product: CSVIQATGTEAFF.

This clonotype was detected only a few times. For the CDR3, the DNA is TGTGCCAGCAGCTTCGACAGGGGGAAGGTCGAGCAGTACTTC. Translation gives CASSFDRGKVEQYF. J is TRBJ2-7 and V is TRBV13, with 9 bases identical to TRBD1. Trimming took 3 bases from V and 6 from J; bases not matched to a gene: 6. CDR1 is PRHDT, CDR2 FYEKMQ, per germline (reference sequence). The CDR3 sequence is 14 residues long.

This clonotype was counted ten times or more. The chain uses TRBV5-1 and TRBJ2-7; the D gene is possibly TRBD1 (6 bases). There are 12 residues in the CDR3. Trimming took 4 bases from V and 5 from J, leaving 10 bases between them. Germline CDR1 and CDR2: SGHRS and YFSETQ. The CDR3 DNA reads as TGCGCCAGCAGCGATACAGGGCACGAGCAGTACGTC. Amino acid sequence: CASSDTGHEQYV.

This clonotype was seen more than once but under ten times. The chain links TRBV27 to TRBJ2-4; D is uncertain. The CDR3 covers 14 residues. The V gene lost 3 bases and the J gene lost 0 bases, with 6 bases spanning the gap. Germline V lookup: CDR1 MNHEY, CDR2 SMNVEV (reference sequence). In DNA, the CDR3 is TGTGCCAGCAGTTTGGCGAGAGCCAAAAACATTCAGTACTTC. Its protein product is CASSLARAKNIQYF.